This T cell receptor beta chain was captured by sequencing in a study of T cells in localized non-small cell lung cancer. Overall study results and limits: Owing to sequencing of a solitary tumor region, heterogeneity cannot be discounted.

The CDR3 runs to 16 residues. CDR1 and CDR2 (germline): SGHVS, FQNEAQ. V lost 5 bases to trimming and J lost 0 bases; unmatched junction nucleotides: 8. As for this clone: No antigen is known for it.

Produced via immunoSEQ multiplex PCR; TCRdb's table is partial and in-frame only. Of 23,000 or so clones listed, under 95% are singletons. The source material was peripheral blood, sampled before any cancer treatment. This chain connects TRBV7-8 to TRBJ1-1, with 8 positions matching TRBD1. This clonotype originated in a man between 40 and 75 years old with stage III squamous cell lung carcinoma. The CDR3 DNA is TGTGCCAGCAGCCGCACAGGGGGGCCTATGAACACTGAAGCTTTCTTT. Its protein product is CASSRTGGPMNTEAFF.